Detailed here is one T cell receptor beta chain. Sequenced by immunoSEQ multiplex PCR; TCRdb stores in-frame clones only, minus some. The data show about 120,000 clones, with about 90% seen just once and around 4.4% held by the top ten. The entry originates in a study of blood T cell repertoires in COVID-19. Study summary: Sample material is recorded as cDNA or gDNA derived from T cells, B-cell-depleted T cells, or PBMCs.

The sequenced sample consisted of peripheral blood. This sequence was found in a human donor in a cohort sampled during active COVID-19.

CDR3 sequence (DNA): TGCAGCGCGAACAGCCGGTCCCAAGAGACCCAGTACTTC. Translation gives CSANSRSQETQYF. The J gene is TRBJ2-5, the V gene TRBV29-1; no reliable D call. Looked up from germline, CDR1 is SQVTM and CDR2 is ANQGSEA. The V gene lost 7 bases and the J gene lost 1 base, with 13 bases spanning the gap. The CDR3 has 13 residues.